The 32 T cell receptor beta chains listed next were all sequenced from one sample in a study of T cells expressing NK-cell markers. One entry per CDR3 protein, without DNA, is what TCRdb gives after re-calling the 5' RACE reads. Its listing shows about 540,000 distinct CDR3 sequences. The sample comprised blood T cells: a sorted CD56 or NKG2C T cell subset, CD4+ or CD8+ T cells, or bulk PBMC T cells (not recorded which). The receptors come from a man younger than 35 in good health.

J is TRBJ2-5 and V is TRBV4-2; there is no DNA to check the TCRdb D call of TRBD2. Germline CDR1 and CDR2: LGHNA and YNFKEQ. This CDR3 contains 17 residues. CDR3 region: CASSQDVVAGGSETQYF.

The chain joins TRBV20-1 to TRBJ1-2; TCRdb outputs TRBD1, but without DNA this stays unchecked. The CDR3 runs to 15 residues. Germline CDR1 and CDR2: DFQATT and SNEGSKA (reference sequence). The CDR3 spells CSARGSQGAVLGYTF.

The CDR3 reads CASSPQSNTEAFF. The V gene is TRBV18, the J gene TRBJ1-1. CDR3 length: 13 amino acids. Germline CDR1 KGHSH, CDR2 LQKENI.

The chain carries TRBV3-1 and TRBJ2-1; without DNA, the TCRdb call of TRBD1 cannot be checked. Germline CDR1 reads LGHDT; CDR2 reads YNNKEL (reference sequence). This CDR3 region has 17 residues. The CDR3 here is CASSQILTGGLDNEQFF.

The V and J genes are TRBV15 and TRBJ2-1; lacking DNA, the TRBD1 call made by TCRdb goes unchecked. This CDR3 has 15 amino acids. Germline CDR1 reads LNHNV; CDR2 reads YYDKDF (reference sequence). This CDR3 is CATSSDRGLINEQFF.

The chain carries TRBV7-8 and TRBJ2-3; TCRdb's assignment of TRBD1 cannot be checked, as there is no DNA. Germline V lookup: CDR1 SGHVS, CDR2 FQNEAQ. The CDR3 length is 13 residues. The CDR3 region is CASGTNLADTQYF.

CDR3 loop: CSAAKGGTDLYNSPLHF. This rearrangement joins TRBV20-1 to TRBJ1-6; the D call from TCRdb, TRBD1, cannot be confirmed without DNA. The CDR3 covers 17 residues. CDR1 and CDR2 from the germline V gene are DFQATT and SNEGSKA (reference sequence).

The J gene is TRBJ2-7, the V gene TRBV2. CDR3 length: 14 residues. CDR1 is SNHLY and CDR2 is FYNNEI in the germline V gene. The CDR3: CASSESTISYEQYF. The variable domain in full, with the rest retrieved from reference TRBV2 and TRBJ2-7, is EPEVTQTPSHQVTQMGQEVILRCVPISNHLYFYWYRQILGQKVEFLVSFYNNEISEKSEIFDDQFSVERPDGSNFTLKIRSTKLEDSAMYFCASSESTISYEQYFGPGTRLTVT.

V and J are TRBV7-2 and TRBJ2-5; the TRBD1 assignment by TCRdb is unverifiable without DNA. CDR3 length: 15 amino acids. In germline, CDR1 is SGHTA, CDR2 FQGNSA. CDR3: CASRKGDRVLETQYF.

The rearrangement uses TRBV27 and TRBJ2-3; absent DNA, TCRdb's TRBD1 call cannot be checked. Germline CDR1 MNHEY, CDR2 SMNVEV (reference sequence). This CDR3 has 16 amino acids. This chain's CDR3 is CASSARQGSHTDTQYF.

The genes are TRBV7-8 and TRBJ2-7; checking the TCRdb D call of TRBD1 is not possible without DNA. CDR1 and CDR2 from the germline V gene are SGHVS and FQNEAQ. The CDR3 extends over 15 amino acids. Here the CDR3 reads CASSLVGPATYAQYF.

V usage is TRBV27 and J usage is TRBJ2-1; the TCRdb D gene call, TRBD2, has no DNA to confirm it. CDR3 size: 15 residues. Germline CDR1 is MNHEY and CDR2 is SMNVEV (reference sequence). The CDR3 loop reads CATRVLAGGKNEQFF.

The V call is TRBV6-5, the J call TRBJ2-5; TCRdb's assignment of TRBD2 cannot be checked, as there is no DNA. The germline V gene has CDR1 MNHEY and CDR2 SVGAGI. This CDR3 has 15 amino acids. CDR3 region: CASSYGEGHQETQYF.

The chain employs TRBV5-6 and TRBJ2-3; TCRdb selects TRBD1, and the lack of DNA leaves this call unchecked. Germline loops: CDR1 SGHDT, CDR2 YYEEEE. This CDR3 is 18 amino acids long. This CDR3 reads CASSSMTDTDRSSDTQYF.

The rearrangement links TRBV7-9 to TRBJ2-1; no DNA is available, so the TRBD2 call from TCRdb remains unchecked. From germline, CDR1 is SEHNR and CDR2 FQNEAQ (reference sequence). This CDR3 has 15 amino acids. The CDR3 loop is CASRRTSGSEFEQFF.

The V call is TRBV5-5, the J call TRBJ2-7; absent DNA, TCRdb's TRBD2 call cannot be checked. Per the germline V gene, CDR1 is SGHKS and CDR2 is YYEKEE (reference sequence). The CDR3 contains 16 residues. The CDR3 loop is CASSIGLAGERDEQYF.

V gene TRBV20-1 combines with J gene TRBJ2-1; TCRdb lists TRBD2, though no DNA is available to test this call. CDR3 length: 14 residues. The V gene's germline CDR1 is DFQATT and CDR2 SNEGSKA (reference sequence). CDR3 residues: CSARPGGSYNEQFF.

The chain couples TRBV19 to TRBJ1-1. The germline CDR1 and CDR2 sequences are LNHDA and SQIVND (reference sequence). The CDR3 runs 13 residues. CDR3 residues: CASSTQTNTEAFF. Looking up the rest from reference TRBV19 and TRBJ1-1 gives the full variable domain: DGGITQSPKYLFRKEGQNVTLSCEQNLNHDAMYWYRQDPGQGLRLIYYSQIVNDFQKGDIAEGYSVSREKKESFPLTVTSAQKNPTAFYLCASSTQTNTEAFFGQGTRLTVV.

This chain links TRBV5-5 with TRBJ2-7. From germline, CDR1 is SGHKS and CDR2 YYEKEE (reference sequence). This CDR3 has 14 residues. The CDR3 is CASSRISGLNEQYF.

The chain employs TRBV29-1 and TRBJ2-7; checking the TCRdb D call of TRBD2 is not possible without DNA. The CDR3 is made up of 13 amino acids. Germline CDR1 is SQVTM and CDR2 is ANQGSEA. CDR3 sequence reads: CSVRRTPDYEQYF.

The rearrangement links TRBV11-1 to TRBJ2-3; no DNA is available, so the TRBD2 call from TCRdb remains unchecked. This CDR3 has 18 amino acids. Germline V gives CDR1 SGHAT, CDR2 FQDESV (reference sequence). CDR3 residues: CASSPHGLAGLTTDTQYF.

V gene TRBV12-3 or TRBV12-4 combines with J gene TRBJ1-6. This CDR3 comprises 15 residues. The CDR3 reads CASSFFEQPNSPLHF.

The rearrangement uses TRBV9 and TRBJ1-6; the TCRdb D gene call, TRBD1, has no DNA to confirm it. The CDR3 covers 15 residues. The germline V gene has CDR1 SGDLS and CDR2 YYNGEE. The CDR3 reads CASSVGTGGNSPLHF.

The chain links TRBV28 to TRBJ2-7; there is no DNA to check the TCRdb D call of TRBD2. Germline CDR1 is MDHEN and CDR2 is SYDVKM. This CDR3 has 17 residues. The CDR3 region is CASSLFIGTSGLREQYF.

The chain recombines TRBV20-1 with TRBJ2-3; the D call of TRBD1 rests on TCRdb alone, since no DNA is present to check it. The CDR3 spans 17 residues. Germline CDR1 is DFQATT and CDR2 is SNEGSKA (reference sequence). Here the CDR3 reads CSLQGGSGTKSTDTQYF.

The gene calls are TRBV14 and TRBJ2-5. The CDR3 contains 18 residues. The germline CDR1 and CDR2 sequences are SGHDN and FVKESK. The CDR3 is CASSLIRQATGYQETQYF. Looking up the rest from reference TRBV14 and TRBJ2-5 gives the full variable domain: EAGVTQFPSHSVIEKGQTVTLRCDPISGHDNLYWYRRVMGKEIKFLLHFVKESKQDESGMPNNRFLAERTGGTYSTLKVQPAELEDSGVYFCASSLIRQATGYQETQYFGPGTRLLVL.

The J gene is TRBJ2-1, the V gene TRBV6-1; TCRdb selects TRBD2, and the lack of DNA leaves this call unchecked. This CDR3 is built from 15 residues. CDR1 and CDR2 from the germline V gene are MNHNS and SASEGT. The CDR3: CASTLSGGSYNEQFF.

V usage is TRBV5-1 and J usage is TRBJ2-3; TCRdb gives TRBD2 as the D gene, but with no DNA this cannot be confirmed. Germline CDR1 SGHRS, CDR2 YFSETQ. The CDR3 spans 19 residues. The CDR3 protein is CASSWTKELAGDFTDTQYF.

The rearrangement joins TRBV20-1 to TRBJ1-1; the D gene TCRdb calls, TRBD1, cannot be checked with no DNA. CDR3 size: 16 residues. Germline V gene data show CDR1 as DFQATT and CDR2 as SNEGSKA (reference sequence). CDR3 amino acids: CSAREHPGTSNTEAFF.

V is TRBV7-7 and J is TRBJ2-5; TCRdb gives TRBD2 as the D gene, but with no DNA this cannot be confirmed. Germline CDR1 is SSHAT and CDR2 is FNYEAQ (reference sequence). This CDR3 has 16 amino acids. This CDR3 reads CASSLSGTSGQETQYF.

This chain joins TRBV4-1 and TRBJ1-4. CDR1 and CDR2 (germline): MGHRA, YSYEKL. This CDR3 spans 14 amino acids. The CDR3 here is CASSQESGNEKLFF.

J is TRBJ2-1 and V is TRBV5-1; no DNA is available, so the TRBD1 call from TCRdb remains unchecked. The length of the CDR3 is 13 residues. The V gene's germline CDR1 is SGHRS and CDR2 YFSETQ. The chain's CDR3 is CASSPRQNYEQFF.